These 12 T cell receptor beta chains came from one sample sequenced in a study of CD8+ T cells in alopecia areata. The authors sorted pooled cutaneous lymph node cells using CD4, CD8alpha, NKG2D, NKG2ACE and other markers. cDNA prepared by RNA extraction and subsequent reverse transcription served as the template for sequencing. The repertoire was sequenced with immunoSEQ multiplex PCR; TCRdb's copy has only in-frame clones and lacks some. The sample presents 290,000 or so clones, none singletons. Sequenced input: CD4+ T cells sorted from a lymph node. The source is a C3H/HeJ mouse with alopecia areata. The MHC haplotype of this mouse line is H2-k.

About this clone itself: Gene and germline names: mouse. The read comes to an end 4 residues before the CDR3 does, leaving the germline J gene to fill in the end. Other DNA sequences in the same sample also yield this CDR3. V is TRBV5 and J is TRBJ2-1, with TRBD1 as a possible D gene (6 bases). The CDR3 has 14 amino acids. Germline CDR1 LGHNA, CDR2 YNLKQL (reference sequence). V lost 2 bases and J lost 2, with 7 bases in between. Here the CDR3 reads CASSQQGYYAEQFF. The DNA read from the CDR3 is TGTGCCAGCAGCCAACAGGGGTACTATGCT.

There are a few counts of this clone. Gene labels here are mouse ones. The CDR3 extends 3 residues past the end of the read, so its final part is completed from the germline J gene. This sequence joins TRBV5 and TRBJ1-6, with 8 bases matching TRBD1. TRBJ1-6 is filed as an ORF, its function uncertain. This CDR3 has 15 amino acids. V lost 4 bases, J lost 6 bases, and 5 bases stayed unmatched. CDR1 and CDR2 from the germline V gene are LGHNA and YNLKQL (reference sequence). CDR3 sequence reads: CASSPTGESNSPLYF. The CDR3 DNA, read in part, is TGTGCCAGCAGCCCGACAGGGGAGTCTAATTCGCCC.

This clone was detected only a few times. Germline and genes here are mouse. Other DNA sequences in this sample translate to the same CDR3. The DNA read from the CDR3 is TGTGCCAGCAGTATAGTCGGGACAACGAACACCGGG. Protein product: CASSIVGTTNTG. In full, the CDR3 reads CASSIVGTTNTGQLYF. The chain recombines TRBV19 with TRBJ2-2; possible D gene TRBD1, 6 bases. The read falls 4 residues short of the CDR3 end, and the missing part is taken from the germline J gene. This CDR3 spans 16 amino acids. Germline V CDR1 and CDR2: FNHDT, SITEND (reference sequence). V was trimmed by 0 bases and J by 2 bases, leaving 11 bases between them.

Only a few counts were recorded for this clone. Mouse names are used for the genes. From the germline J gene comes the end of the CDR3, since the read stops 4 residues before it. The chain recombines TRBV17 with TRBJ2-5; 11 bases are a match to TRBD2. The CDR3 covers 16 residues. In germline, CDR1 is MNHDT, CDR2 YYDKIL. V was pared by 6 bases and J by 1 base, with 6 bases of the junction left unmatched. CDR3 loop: CASSIRLGGYQDTQYF. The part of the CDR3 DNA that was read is TGTGCTAGCAGCATTCGACTGGGGGGGTACCAAGAC. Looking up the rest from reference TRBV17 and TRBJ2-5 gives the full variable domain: DTTVKQNPRYKLARVGKPVNLICSQTMNHDTMYWYQKKPNQAPKLLLFYYDKILNREADTFEKFQSSRPNNSFCSLYIGSAGLEYSAMYLCASSIRLGGYQDTQYFGPGTRLLVL.

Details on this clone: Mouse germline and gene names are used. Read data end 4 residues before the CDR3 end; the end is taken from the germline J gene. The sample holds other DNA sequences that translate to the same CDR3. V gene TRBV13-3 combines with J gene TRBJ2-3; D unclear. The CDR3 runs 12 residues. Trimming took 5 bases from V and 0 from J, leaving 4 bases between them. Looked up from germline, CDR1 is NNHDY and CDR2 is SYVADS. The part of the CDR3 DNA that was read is TGTGCCAGCAGATCTAGTGCAGAA. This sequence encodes CASRSSAE. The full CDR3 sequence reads CASRSSAETLYF.

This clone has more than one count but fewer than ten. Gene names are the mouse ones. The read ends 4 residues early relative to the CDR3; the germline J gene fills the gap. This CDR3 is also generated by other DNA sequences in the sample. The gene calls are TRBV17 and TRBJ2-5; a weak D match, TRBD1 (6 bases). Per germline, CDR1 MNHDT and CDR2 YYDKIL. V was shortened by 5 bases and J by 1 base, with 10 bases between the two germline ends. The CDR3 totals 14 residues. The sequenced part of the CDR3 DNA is TGTGCTAGCAGTGTGACAGGCGACCAAGAC. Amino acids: CASSVTGDQD. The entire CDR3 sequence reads CASSVTGDQDTQYF.

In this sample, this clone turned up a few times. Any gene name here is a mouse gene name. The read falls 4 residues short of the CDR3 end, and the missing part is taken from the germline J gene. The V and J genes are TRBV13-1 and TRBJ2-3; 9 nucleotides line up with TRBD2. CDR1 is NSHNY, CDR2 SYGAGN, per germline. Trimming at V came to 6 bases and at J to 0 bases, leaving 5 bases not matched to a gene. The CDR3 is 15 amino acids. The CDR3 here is CASKDWGASAETLYF. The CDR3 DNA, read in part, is TGTGCCAGCAAGGACTGGGGAGCTAGTGCAGAA.

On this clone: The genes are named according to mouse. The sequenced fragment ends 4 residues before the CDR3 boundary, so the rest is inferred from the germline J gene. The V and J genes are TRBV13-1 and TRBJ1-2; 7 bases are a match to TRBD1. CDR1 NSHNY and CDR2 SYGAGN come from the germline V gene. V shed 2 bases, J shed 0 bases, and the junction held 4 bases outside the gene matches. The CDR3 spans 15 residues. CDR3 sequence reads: CASSDPDRSNSDYTF. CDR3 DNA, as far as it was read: TGTGCCAGCAGTGACCCGGACAGGTCAAACTCC.

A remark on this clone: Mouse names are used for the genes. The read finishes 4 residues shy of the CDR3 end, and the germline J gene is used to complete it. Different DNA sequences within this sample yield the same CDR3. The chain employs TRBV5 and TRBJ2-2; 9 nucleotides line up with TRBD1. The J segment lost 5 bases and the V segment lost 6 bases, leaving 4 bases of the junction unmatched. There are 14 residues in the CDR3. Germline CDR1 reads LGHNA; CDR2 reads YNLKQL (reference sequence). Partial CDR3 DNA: TGTGCCAGCAGTCCCGGGACAGGGACCGGG. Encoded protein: CASSPGTGTG. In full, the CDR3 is CASSPGTGTGQLYF.

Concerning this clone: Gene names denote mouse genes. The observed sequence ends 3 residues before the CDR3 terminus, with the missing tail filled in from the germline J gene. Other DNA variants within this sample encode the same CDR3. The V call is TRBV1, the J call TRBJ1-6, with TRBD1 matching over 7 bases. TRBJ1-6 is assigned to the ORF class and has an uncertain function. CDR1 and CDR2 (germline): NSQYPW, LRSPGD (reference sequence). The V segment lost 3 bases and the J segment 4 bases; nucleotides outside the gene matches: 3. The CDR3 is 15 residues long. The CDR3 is CTCSARDSYNSPLYF. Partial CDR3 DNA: TGCACCTGCAGTGCCCGGGACAGTTATAATTCGCCC.

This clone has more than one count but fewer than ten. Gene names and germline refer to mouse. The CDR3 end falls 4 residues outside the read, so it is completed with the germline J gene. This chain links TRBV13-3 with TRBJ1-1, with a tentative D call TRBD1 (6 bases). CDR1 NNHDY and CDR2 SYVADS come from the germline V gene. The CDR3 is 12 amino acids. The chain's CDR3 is CASSDTGPEVFF. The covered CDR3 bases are TGTGCCAGCAGTGATACAGGGCCA.

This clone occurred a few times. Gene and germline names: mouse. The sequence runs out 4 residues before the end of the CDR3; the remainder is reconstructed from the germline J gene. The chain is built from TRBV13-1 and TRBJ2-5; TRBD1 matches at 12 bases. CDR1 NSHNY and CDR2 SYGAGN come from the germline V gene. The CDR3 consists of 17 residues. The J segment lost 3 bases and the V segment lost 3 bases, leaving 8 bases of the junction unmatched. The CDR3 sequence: CASSAGTGGAGQDTQYF. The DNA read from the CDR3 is TGTGCCAGCAGTGCCGGGACAGGGGGCGCGGGGCAAGAC.